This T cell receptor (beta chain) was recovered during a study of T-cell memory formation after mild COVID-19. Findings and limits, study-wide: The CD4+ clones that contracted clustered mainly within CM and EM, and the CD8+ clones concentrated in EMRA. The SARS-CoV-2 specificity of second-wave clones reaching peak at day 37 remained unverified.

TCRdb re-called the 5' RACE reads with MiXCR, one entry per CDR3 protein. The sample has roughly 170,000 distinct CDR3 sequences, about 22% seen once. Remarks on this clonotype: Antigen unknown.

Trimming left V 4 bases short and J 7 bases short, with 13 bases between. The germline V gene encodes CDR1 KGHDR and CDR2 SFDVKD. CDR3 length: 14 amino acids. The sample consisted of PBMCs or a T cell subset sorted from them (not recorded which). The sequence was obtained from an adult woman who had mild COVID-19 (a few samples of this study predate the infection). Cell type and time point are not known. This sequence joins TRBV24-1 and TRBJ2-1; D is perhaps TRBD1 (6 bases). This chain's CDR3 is CATSDPDRINEQFF. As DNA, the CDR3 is TGTGCCACCAGTGACCCAGACAGGATAAATGAGCAGTTCTTC.